One sample yielded the 26 T cell receptor beta chains listed below, sequenced in a study of T cells after yellow fever vaccination. TCRdb re-derived calls from the 5' RACE reads in MiXCR, one entry per CDR3 protein. This sample yields under 550,000 distinct CDR3 sequences, of which roughly 22% are seen a single time; 16% belongs to the top ten. The sequences come from PBMCs, collected roughly 20 days after the first yellow fever vaccination. All receptors come from a man younger than 35 who received the YFV17D yellow fever vaccine.

This clonotype came up a few times. The rearrangement links TRBV9 to TRBJ2-1, with a weak D call TRBD1 (8 bases). This CDR3 is built from 15 residues. CDR1 and CDR2 from the germline V gene are SGDLS and YYNGEE. The V end was cut by 4 bases, the J end by 8 bases, with 19 bases between. The CDR3 loop reads CASSPLDREGHEQFF. The CDR3 DNA reads TGTGCCAGCAGCCCGCTGGACAGGGAGGGACATGAGCAGTTCTTC.

The J gene is TRBJ1-4, the V gene TRBV7-2, with TRBD1 matching over 8 bases. V was pared by 8 bases and J by 7 bases, with 12 bases of the junction left unmatched. Germline V gene data show CDR1 as SGHTA and CDR2 as FQGNSA. The CDR3 has 15 residues. The CDR3 spells CASQARETGVEKLFF. In nucleotides, the CDR3 is TGTGCCAGCCAAGCCCGGGAGACAGGGGTTGAAAAACTGTTTTTT.

This clonotype has a handful of counts. The chain employs TRBV4-3 and TRBJ2-3; D possibly corresponds to TRBD2 (6 bases). The CDR3 totals 16 residues. Trimming removed 0 bases at V and 8 bases at J, with 18 bases between. Germline CDR1 is LGHNA and CDR2 is YSLEER. In DNA, the CDR3 is TGCGCCAGCAGCCAAGAGTCCGAATCGGGGGTCGGTACGCAGTATTTT. Translated: CASSQESESGVGTQYF.

The table lists this clonotype with many counts. The rearrangement uses TRBV21-1 and TRBJ2-7. TRBV21-1 represents a pseudogene. This CDR3 is built from 14 residues. CDR3 in DNA: TGTGCCAGCAGCAAGGACGAGGGCTCCTACGAGCAGTACTTC. Amino acids: CASSKDEGSYEQYF.

In this sample, this clonotype turned up a few times. The chain carries TRBV30 and TRBJ1-1, with D unresolved. CDR3 length: 14 residues. CDR1 GTSNPN and CDR2 SVGIG come from the germline V gene (reference sequence). The germline V and J ends were trimmed by 4 bases and 0 bases, with 12 bases remaining between them. The DNA of the CDR3 is TGTGCCTGGATCCAGTCTGCTATGAACACTGAAGCTTTCTTT. Translated: CAWIQSAMNTEAFF. The full variable domain, with the rest looked up from reference TRBV30 and TRBJ1-1, is SQTIHQWPATLVQPVGSPLSLECTVEGTSNPNLYWYRQAAGRGLQLLFYSVGIGQISSEVPQNLSASRPQDRQFILSSKKLLLSDSGFYLCAWIQSAMNTEAFFGQGTRLTVV.

The genes are TRBV7-9 and TRBJ2-1; the match to TRBD2 covers 8 bases. The length of the CDR3 is 15 residues. Germline-derived CDR1 and CDR2 are SEHNR and FQNEAQ (reference sequence). The V gene end was trimmed by 5 bases and the J gene end by 3 bases; junction bases not matched to a gene: 6. The DNA of the CDR3 is TGTGCCAGCAGCCGGGGGGGGAACTTCTACAATGAGCAGTTCTTC. It is translated as CASSRGGNFYNEQFF.

This clonotype appeared a few times. This sequence joins TRBV21-1 and TRBJ2-3; TRBD2 is taken as the D call from the table, unchecked against the DNA. TRBV21-1 is reported as a pseudogene. CDR3 length equals 21 residues. DNA for the CDR3: TGTGCCAGCAGCAAACCTCCTTCACCGGATGCCACCGAGCATACAGTGGATACGCAGTATTTT. Translated: CASSKPPSPDATEHTVDTQYF.

This clonotype was observed a few times. V usage is TRBV10-3 and J usage is TRBJ1-1; D is undetermined. The length of the CDR3 is 15 residues. Trimming stripped 2 bases from V and 3 bases from J, with 13 bases between. Germline values: CDR1 ENHRY, CDR2 SYGVKD. The CDR3 DNA reads as TGTGCCATCAGTGAGGCGGGGAATTTGTACACTGAAGCTTTCTTT. It yields the protein CAISEAGNLYTEAFF.

V is TRBV28 and J is TRBJ1-5; D gene ambiguous. There are 16 residues in the CDR3. Trimming took off 5 bases at V and 0 bases at J, with 14 bases between the two ends. The germline gives CDR1 MDHEN, CDR2 SYDVKM. The CDR3: CASSNREVYSNQPQHF. CDR3 coding DNA: TGTGCCAGCAGTAATAGGGAAGTGTATAGCAATCAGCCCCAGCATTTT.

The J gene is TRBJ2-7, the V gene TRBV30; the match to TRBD1 covers 9 bases. The V gene end was trimmed by 5 bases and the J gene end by 6 bases; junction bases not matched to a gene: 2. This CDR3 is 11 amino acids long. Germline V gene lookup returns CDR1 GTSNPN and CDR2 SVGIG (reference sequence). Written as DNA, the CDR3 is TGTGCCTGGGGACAGGGGACCGAGCAGTACTTC. It translates to CAWGQGTEQYF.

Only a few counts were recorded for this clonotype. The CDR3 bases are TGTGCCACCAGCAGAGTAGGGTTAGTCACAGATACGCAGTATTTT. Its protein is CATSRVGLVTDTQYF. This chain connects TRBV15 to TRBJ2-3; D remains unclear. V lost 1 base, J lost 2 bases, and 10 bases lay in between. Per germline, CDR1 LNHNV and CDR2 YYDKDF (reference sequence). This CDR3 is built from 15 residues.

The chain joins TRBV7-3 to TRBJ1-2, with 11 bases aligning to TRBD1. V lost 4 bases and J lost 4; bases outside the gene matches: 2. CDR1 is SGHTA and CDR2 is FQGTGA in the germline V gene. This CDR3 spans 14 amino acids. Here the CDR3 DNA reads TGTGCCAGCAGCTCCGGGACAGGGGGCTATGGCTACACCTTC. This translates into CASSSGTGGYGYTF.

This rearrangement joins TRBV12-3 or TRBV12-4 to TRBJ2-3; 8 nucleotides line up with TRBD1. This CDR3 is built from 16 residues. V dropped 4 bases and J dropped 4; count of bases not matched to a gene: 10. This chain's CDR3 is CASSWGTSRGPDTQYF. CDR3 in DNA: TGTGCCAGCAGTTGGGGAACTAGCAGGGGGCCAGATACGCAGTATTTT.

This chain joins TRBV7-8 and TRBJ1-5, with D possibly being TRBD1 (6 bases). Trimming shortened V by 2 bases and J by 5 bases, and 7 bases separated the two germline ends. The germline gives CDR1 SGHVS, CDR2 FQNEAQ. This CDR3 is built from 13 residues. The CDR3 loop reads CASSLSGDQPQHF. Here the CDR3 DNA reads TGTGCCAGCAGCTTATCAGGGGATCAGCCCCAGCATTTT.

This clonotype has a handful of counts. This chain links TRBV5-1 with TRBJ2-1; D is unclear. From germline, CDR1 is SGHRS and CDR2 YFSETQ. V lost 5 bases and J lost 13, with 10 bases in between. This CDR3 region has 10 residues. CDR3 protein: CASSPFIQFF. The DNA for the CDR3 is TGCGCCAGCAGTCCGTTTATTCAGTTCTTC.

The sample holds a few counts of this clonotype. The chain links TRBV11-2 to TRBJ2-2; D is unresolved. Trimming cost V 6 bases and J 0 bases, with 8 bases left between them. Germline CDR1 is SGHAT and CDR2 is FQNNGV. This CDR3 contains 14 residues. The CDR3 nucleotides read TGTGCCAGCAGTAGCAGGACGAACACCGGGGAGCTGTTTTTT. Its translation is CASSSRTNTGELFF.

In this sample, this clonotype turned up a few times. The chain employs TRBV28 and TRBJ1-3, with D perhaps matching TRBD1 (5 bases). CDR1 is MDHEN and CDR2 is SYDVKM in the germline V gene. CDR3 length: 15 amino acids. V dropped 4 bases and J dropped 0 bases, with 10 bases sitting between them. CDR3 bases: TGTGCCAGCAGTTCAGGGACTAGCTCTGGAAACACCATATATTTT. Its protein is CASSSGTSSGNTIYF.

The rearrangement joins TRBV20-1 to TRBJ2-6; D call uncertain. Germline V gene sequence: CDR1 DFQATT, CDR2 SNEGSKA (reference sequence). This CDR3 has 15 residues. V lost 3 bases, J lost 2 bases, and 11 bases lay in between. The CDR3 is CSARTDSAGANVLTF. DNA of the CDR3: TGCAGTGCTAGGACTGATTCAGCTGGGGCCAACGTCCTGACTTTC.

The V gene is TRBV29-1, the J gene TRBJ2-1; the match to TRBD1 covers 10 bases. V lost 1 base, J lost 9 bases, and 6 bases stayed unmatched. CDR3 size: 14 residues. Germline V gene data show CDR1 as SQVTM and CDR2 as ANQGSEA. This CDR3 is CSVEAGQGGIEQFF. CDR3 nucleotides: TGCAGCGTTGAAGCCGGACAGGGGGGGATTGAGCAGTTCTTC.

The chain recombines TRBV28 with TRBJ2-2; tentatively, D is TRBD1 or TRBD2 (5 bases each). CDR3 length: 15 amino acids. The germline CDR1 and CDR2 sequences are MDHEN and SYDVKM. Trimming left V 7 bases short and J 1 base short, with 13 bases between. The CDR3 region is CASKIRGRNTGELFF. The CDR3 DNA sequence: TGTGCCAGCAAAATTCGGGGCAGGAACACCGGGGAGCTGTTTTTT. The full variable domain, completed using reference TRBV28 and TRBJ2-2, is DVKVTQSSRYLVKRTGEKVFLECVQDMDHENMFWYRQDPGLGLRLIYFSYDVKMKEKGDIPEGYSVSREKKERFSLILESASTNQTSMYLCASKIRGRNTGELFFGEGSRLTVL.

This chain uses TRBV20-1 with TRBJ2-3, with TRBD1 identical over 7 bases. From germline, CDR1 is DFQATT and CDR2 SNEGSKA (reference sequence). The length of the CDR3 is 14 residues. V dropped 1 base and J dropped 3; count of bases not matched to a gene: 4. CDR3 DNA: TGCAGTGCTAGAGTACAGGGGTTGACAGATACGCAGTATTTT. Translating gives CSARVQGLTDTQYF.

This chain links TRBV5-4 with TRBJ2-6, with D uncertain. CDR1 and CDR2 (germline): SGHNT, YYREEE (reference sequence). CDR3 length: 14 residues. V lost 3 bases and J 3 bases, leaving 7 bases between the germline ends. The chain's CDR3 is CASSWDRGANVLTF. The CDR3 DNA sequence: TGTGCCAGCAGCTGGGATCGTGGGGCCAACGTCCTGACTTTC.

This clonotype was found a few times. The V and J genes are TRBV6-2 or TRBV6-3 and TRBJ2-7; unclear D gene. Between the trimmed V and J ends, which lost 6 bases and 3 bases, there was a span of 18 bases. There are 15 residues in the CDR3. Germline lookup yields CDR1 MNHEY and CDR2 SVGEGT. CDR3 loop: CASSYPPEWVYEQYF. CDR3 bases: TGTGCCAGCAGCTACCCACCGGAATGGGTCTACGAGCAGTACTTC.

Concerning this clonotype: The junction differs from germline at one of its ends, possibly a read error. V usage is TRBV7-2 and J usage is TRBJ2-3, with 7 bases that match TRBD2. Germline V gene lookup returns CDR1 SGHTA and CDR2 FQGNSA. The CDR3 has 16 residues. The CDR3 DNA reads TGTGCCAGCAGCGTTCAACTAGCGTTAAAAACAGATACGCTGTATTTT. Translation: CASSVQLALKTDTLYF.

This chain joins TRBV28 and TRBJ1-5; the D is unclear. Between the trimmed V and J ends, which lost 1 base and 5 bases, there was a span of 12 bases. The CDR3 runs 15 residues. Germline V gives CDR1 MDHEN, CDR2 SYDVKM. This chain's CDR3 is CASSLYGRIYQPQHF. CDR3 sequence (DNA): TGTGCCAGCAGTTTATATGGACGGATTTATCAGCCCCAGCATTTT.

The gene calls are TRBV4-3 and TRBJ1-2; D is possibly TRBD1 (6 bases). This CDR3 has 14 residues. Germline CDR1 and CDR2: LGHNA and YSLEER. V gave up 4 bases and J gave up 7 bases, with 16 bases separating them. The CDR3 nucleotides are TGCGCCAGCAGCCCAGTTGGCAGGGGTTTTGGCTACACCTTC. This codes for CASSPVGRGFGYTF.